This T cell receptor (beta chain) was profiled in a study of blood T cell repertoires in COVID-19. Germline trimming cut 2 bases from V and 6 bases from J; bases unmatched to any gene: 8. The CDR3 is made up of 16 amino acids. Germline loops: CDR1 WNHNN, CDR2 SYGVQD (reference sequence). Only in-frame clones appear in the TCRdb table, and some are missing; sequencing was by immunoSEQ multiplex PCR. This table has roughly 140,000 clones, just under 85% appearing once. The chain carries TRBV10-1 and TRBJ2-1, with 9 nucleotides matching TRBD2. The sample was PBMCs or T cells enriched from blood (not recorded which). The sequence came from a woman in her thirties or forties who had recovered from COVID-19. For the CDR3, the DNA is TGCGCCAGCAGTGAGACCCTTAGCGGGGGACGCAATGAGCAGTTCTTC. Translating it yields CASSETLSGGRNEQFF.